Described below is a single T cell receptor (beta chain) sequence and its context. CDR1 and CDR2 from the germline V gene are MNHEY and SMNVEV (reference sequence). Trimming stripped 5 bases from V and 6 bases from J, with 19 bases between. This CDR3 spans 16 amino acids. The data derive from a study of control samples from healthy donors and cancer patients. Sequenced by immunoSEQ multiplex PCR; TCRdb stores in-frame clones only, minus some. Here the sample spans about 92,000 clones, 82% being singletons. The genes are TRBV27 and TRBJ1-4; D remains unclear. The sequence derives from a woman in her fifties or sixties in good health. Material for sequencing was blood. CDR3 residues: CASSALDGRGYEKLFF. CDR3 nucleotide sequence: TGTGCCAGCAGTGCCCTCGACGGACGTGGATATGAAAAACTGTTTTTT.